The 8 T cell receptor beta chains presented below share a single source sample, sequenced in a study of T cells in localized non-small cell lung cancer. TCRdb's table, derived via immunoSEQ multiplex PCR, lists solely in-frame clones and lacks some. Of about 43,000 clones listed, roughly nine tenths are singletons. The material was PBMCs, obtained before any cancer treatment. These TCRs come from a woman aged 40-70 years with stage II lung adenocarcinoma.

The rearrangement uses TRBV18 and TRBJ1-2; unclear D gene. Germline CDR1 is KGHSH and CDR2 is LQKENI. CDR3 length equals 14 residues. Trimming removed 3 bases from V and 2 bases from J, with 10 bases in between. The CDR3 DNA is TGTGCCAGCTCACCCTCGGGCGAAAACTATGGCTACACCTTC. Protein sequence: CASSPSGENYGYTF.

The chain combines TRBV7-9 with TRBJ2-1, with a possible D match to TRBD2 (6 bases). With 4 bases removed from V and 14 bases from J, the gap between germline ends came to 21 bases. This CDR3 comprises 14 residues. Germline V gene data show CDR1 as SEHNR and CDR2 as FQNEAQ (reference sequence). The CDR3 DNA sequence: TGTGCCAGCAGCTCCACCTTAGCGGATTCAAAGGAGTTCTTC. Protein sequence: CASSSTLADSKEFF.

V gene TRBV29-1 combines with J gene TRBJ2-7, with D possibly TRBD1 on 6 matching bases. Looked up from germline, CDR1 is SQVTM and CDR2 is ANQGSEA. The V end was cut by 4 bases, the J end by 2 bases, with 21 bases between. The CDR3 extends over 16 amino acids. The CDR3 sequence: CSVVPNSGTPTYEQYF. CDR3 DNA: TGCAGCGTTGTCCCCAATTCCGGGACACCTACCTACGAGCAGTACTTC.

This clone has a handful of counts. The chain links TRBV7-2 to TRBJ1-5; D unclear. Germline assignment: CDR1 SGHTA and CDR2 FQGNSA. The V end was cut by 1 base, the J end by 0 bases, with 10 bases between. CDR3 length: 16 amino acids. CDR3 bases: TGTGCCAGCAGCTTAGGGTGGAGAGGTAGCAATCAGCCCCAGCATTTT. Translating it yields CASSLGWRGSNQPQHF.

This chain uses TRBV21-1 with TRBJ1-6; the DNA was not used to check the table's D call, TRBD1. TRBV21-1 is designated a pseudogene. This CDR3 spans 17 amino acids. Written as DNA, the CDR3 is TGTGCCAGCAGCTTAAAGGGAATAGGGGTCCCAAATTCACCCCTCCACTTT. It specifies CASSLKGIGVPNSPLHF.

The chain links TRBV15 to TRBJ2-3; D is possibly TRBD2 (5 bases). This CDR3 spans 17 amino acids. CDR1 and CDR2 from the germline V gene are LNHNV and YYDKDF (reference sequence). V was cut by 0 bases and J by 0 bases, with 13 bases left in between. This CDR3 is CATSRDRLHTSTDTQYF. The DNA for the CDR3 is TGTGCCACCAGCAGAGATCGACTACATACTAGCACAGATACGCAGTATTTT.

CDR3 DNA: TGCGCCAGCAGTGGTCGACAGGGGGAGATCAATGAGCAGTTCTTC. Residues: CASSGRQGEINEQFF. J is TRBJ2-1 and V is TRBV5-1, with TRBD1 matching 9 bases. V lost 5 bases to trimming and J lost 6 bases; unmatched junction nucleotides: 9. Germline lookup yields CDR1 SGHRS and CDR2 YFSETQ. The CDR3 has 15 amino acids.

The chain combines TRBV2 with TRBJ1-1; possibly TRBD1 for D (6 bases). There are 14 residues in the CDR3. The germline V and J ends were trimmed by 6 bases and 1 base, with 12 bases remaining between them. Germline loops: CDR1 SNHLY, CDR2 FYNNEI. CDR3 coding DNA: TGTGCCAGCAGCAATCCGGGACAGAACACTGAAGCTTTCTTT. It yields the protein CASSNPGQNTEAFF.